This T cell receptor beta chain was found in a study of circulating and synovial CD4+ cells in juvenile arthritis. Clones were sequenced by immunoSEQ multiplex PCR, and TCRdb holds only the in-frame ones, with some missing. The table lists over 30,000 clones, about 94% of them singletons, with around 0.7% in the top ten. Trimming pared 1 base from V and 5 bases from J, leaving 11 bases between. This CDR3 has 14 residues. CDR1 is SGHAT and CDR2 is FQDESV in the germline V gene (reference sequence). The gene calls are TRBV11-1 and TRBJ2-5; D not certain. The sequence derives from a human donor with juvenile idiopathic arthritis. Sequencing was performed on CD4+ T cells from blood. CDR3 in DNA: TGTGCCAGCAGCTTAGAGGAGAGGTTGGAGACCCAGTACTTC. Translation gives CASSLEERLETQYF.